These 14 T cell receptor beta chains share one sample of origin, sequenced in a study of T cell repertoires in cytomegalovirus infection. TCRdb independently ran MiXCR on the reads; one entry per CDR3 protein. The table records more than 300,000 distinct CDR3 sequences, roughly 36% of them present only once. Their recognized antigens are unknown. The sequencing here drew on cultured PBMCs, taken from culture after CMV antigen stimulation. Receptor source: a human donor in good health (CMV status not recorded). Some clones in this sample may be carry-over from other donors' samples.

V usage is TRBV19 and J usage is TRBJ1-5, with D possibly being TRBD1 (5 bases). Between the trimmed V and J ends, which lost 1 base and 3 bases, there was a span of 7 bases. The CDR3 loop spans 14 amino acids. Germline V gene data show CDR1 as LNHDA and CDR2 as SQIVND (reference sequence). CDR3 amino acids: CASSIVGANQPQHF. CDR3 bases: TGTGCCAGTAGTATAGTAGGGGCCAATCAGCCCCAGCATTTT.

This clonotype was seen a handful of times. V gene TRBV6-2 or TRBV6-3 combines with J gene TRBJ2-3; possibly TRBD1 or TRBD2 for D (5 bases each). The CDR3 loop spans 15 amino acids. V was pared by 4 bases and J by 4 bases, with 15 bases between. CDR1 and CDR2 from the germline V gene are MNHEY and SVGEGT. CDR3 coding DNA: TGTGCCAGCAGTTGGGACGGGTTGGCAGCAGATACGCAGTATTTT. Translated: CASSWDGLAADTQYF.

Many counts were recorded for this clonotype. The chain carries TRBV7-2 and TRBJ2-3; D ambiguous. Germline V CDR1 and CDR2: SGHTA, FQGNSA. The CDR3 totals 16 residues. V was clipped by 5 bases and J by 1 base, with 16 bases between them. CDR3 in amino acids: CASSPPPWKRTDTQYF. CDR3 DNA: TGTGCCAGCAGCCCTCCTCCTTGGAAACGCACAGATACGCAGTATTTT.

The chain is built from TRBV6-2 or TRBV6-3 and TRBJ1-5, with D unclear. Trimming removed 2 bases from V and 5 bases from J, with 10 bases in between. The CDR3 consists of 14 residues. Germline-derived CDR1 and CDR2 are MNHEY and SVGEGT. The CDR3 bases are TGTGCCAGCAGTTACGCGGGGAGCTATCAGCCCCAGCATTTT. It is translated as CASSYAGSYQPQHF.

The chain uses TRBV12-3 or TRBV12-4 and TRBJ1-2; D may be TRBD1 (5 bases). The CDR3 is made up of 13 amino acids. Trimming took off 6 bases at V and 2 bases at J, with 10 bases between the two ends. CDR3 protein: CASSQGVNYGYTF. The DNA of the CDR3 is TGTGCCAGCAGCCAAGGGGTCAACTATGGCTACACCTTC.

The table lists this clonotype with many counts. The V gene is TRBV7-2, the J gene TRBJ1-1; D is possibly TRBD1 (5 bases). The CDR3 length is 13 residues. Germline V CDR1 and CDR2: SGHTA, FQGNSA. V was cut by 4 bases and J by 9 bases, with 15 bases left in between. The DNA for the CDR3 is TGTGCCAGCAGCTCCCCACAGGTTTCGCAAGCTTTCTTT. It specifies CASSSPQVSQAFF.

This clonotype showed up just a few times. The CDR3 nucleotides read TGTGCCAGCAGCGCGGGGTGGGATGAGCAGTTCTTC. Amino acid sequence: CASSAGWDEQFF. This chain uses TRBV7-3 with TRBJ2-1; maybe TRBD2 (6 bases). The V end lost 5 bases, the J end lost 8 bases, and 10 bases lay between the germline ends. This CDR3 is built from 12 residues. Germline CDR1 and CDR2: SGHTA and FQGTGA.

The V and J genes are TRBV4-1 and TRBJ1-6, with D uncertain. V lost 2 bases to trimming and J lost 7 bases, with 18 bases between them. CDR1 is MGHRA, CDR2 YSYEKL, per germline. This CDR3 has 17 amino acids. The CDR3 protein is CASSQRSGLGWNSPLHF. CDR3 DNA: TGCGCCAGCAGCCAACGGTCGGGCCTCGGGTGGAATTCACCCCTCCACTTT.

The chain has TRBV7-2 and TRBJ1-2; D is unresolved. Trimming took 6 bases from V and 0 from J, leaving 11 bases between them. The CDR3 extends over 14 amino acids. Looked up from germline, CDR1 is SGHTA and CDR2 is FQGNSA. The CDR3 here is CASSSWKTNYGYTF. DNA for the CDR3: TGTGCCAGCAGTAGCTGGAAGACTAACTATGGCTACACCTTC. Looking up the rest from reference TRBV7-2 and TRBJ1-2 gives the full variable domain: GAGVSQSPSNKVTEKGKDVELRCDPISGHTALYWYRQSLGQGLEFLIYFQGNSAPDKSGLPSDRFSAERTGGSVSTLTIQRTQQEDSAVYLCASSSWKTNYGYTFGSGTRLTVV.

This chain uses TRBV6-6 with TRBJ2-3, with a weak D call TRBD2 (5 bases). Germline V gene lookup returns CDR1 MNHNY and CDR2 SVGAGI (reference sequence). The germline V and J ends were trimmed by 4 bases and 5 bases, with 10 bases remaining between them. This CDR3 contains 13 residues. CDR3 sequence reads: CASSSPEGDTQYF. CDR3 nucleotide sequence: TGTGCCAGCAGTTCCCCAGAGGGAGATACGCAGTATTTT.

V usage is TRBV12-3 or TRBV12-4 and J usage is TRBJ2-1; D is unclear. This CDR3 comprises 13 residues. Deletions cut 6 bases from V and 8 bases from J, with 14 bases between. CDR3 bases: TGTGCCAGCAGCCCGCGACCATCCCATGAGCAGTTCTTC. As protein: CASSPRPSHEQFF.

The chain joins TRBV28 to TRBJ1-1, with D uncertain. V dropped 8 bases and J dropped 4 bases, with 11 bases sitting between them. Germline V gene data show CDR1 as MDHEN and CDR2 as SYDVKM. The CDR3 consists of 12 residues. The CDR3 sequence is CASDGEFTEAFF. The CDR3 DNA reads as TGTGCCAGCGACGGGGAATTCACTGAAGCTTTCTTT. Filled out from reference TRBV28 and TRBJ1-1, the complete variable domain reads DVKVTQSSRYLVKRTGEKVFLECVQDMDHENMFWYRQDPGLGLRLIYFSYDVKMKEKGDIPEGYSVSREKKERFSLILESASTNQTSMYLCASDGEFTEAFFGQGTRLTVV.

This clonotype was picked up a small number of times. This chain's CDR3 is CAIRRGVDTQYF. The DNA of the CDR3 is TGTGCCATCAGAAGAGGGGTGGATACGCAGTATTTT. The chain couples TRBV10-3 to TRBJ2-3; D tentatively fits TRBD1 or TRBD2 (5 bases each). From germline, CDR1 is ENHRY and CDR2 SYGVKD. This CDR3 spans 12 amino acids. The ends were cut back, 6 bases at V and 6 bases at J, with 10 bases in the middle.

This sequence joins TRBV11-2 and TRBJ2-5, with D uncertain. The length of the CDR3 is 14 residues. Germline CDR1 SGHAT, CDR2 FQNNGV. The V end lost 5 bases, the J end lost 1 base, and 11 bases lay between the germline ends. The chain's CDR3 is CASSTQGFQETQYF. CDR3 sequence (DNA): TGTGCCAGCAGCACTCAAGGGTTCCAAGAGACCCAGTACTTC.